This T cell receptor (beta chain) emerged from a study of OX40 agonist ivuxolimab in advanced cancers. About the full investigation: Ivuxolimab was a fully human IgG2 agonistic monoclonal antibody targeting the costimulatory receptor OX40 (CD134). Intravenous ivuxolimab was administered to patients every 2 weeks at six dose levels: 0.01, 0.1, 0.3, 1.5, 3 and 10 mg/kg. The paper describes the monotherapy dose-escalation part (N of about 47 patients) of the phase I trial of ivuxolimab. Three dose-escalation patients achieved partial responses, one with hepatocellular carcinoma and two with cutaneous melanoma. Peripheral TCRbeta sequencing was intended to test whether TCR sequence diversity was altered and clonal T-cell expansion was caused by ivuxolimab. Patients were allowed to have had prior anti-PD-1, anti-PD-L1 or anti-CTLA-4 therapy, and more than 35% of the dose-escalation patients had been treated with checkpoint inhibitors. Among the approximately 54 dose-escalation patients, about 20 had hepatocellular carcinoma, some 15 melanoma, 9 renal cell carcinoma and 9 head and neck cancer. In the dose-escalation cohort, 70% to 85% of patients were male, and the mean age was roughly 60 years, with a range of roughly 20 to 85.

From V the trimming removes 4 bases and from J it removes 8 bases, while the gene matches leave 5 bases of the junction unaccounted for. Counted from cysteine to phenylalanine, this CDR3 has 14 amino acids. Here the CDR3 DNA is all that survives: 42 bases in frame from base 1. Per the germline V gene, KGHSH is the CDR1 and LQKENI is the CDR2. Genomic DNA was isolated from the sorted cells so that the TCRbeta CDR3 region could be sequenced. The immunoSEQ Assay was used to sequence the TCRbeta CDR3 regions. As stored in TCRdb, this immuneACCESS dataset retains in-frame rearrangements with V and J assigned. A fraction of the clones does not appear; measured against another copy, unresolved V genes explain less than half of the discrepancy, and the remainder lacks a known reason. Within this sample are about 27,000 clones, with around 88% of them counted one time only. Of the sample, about 28% is held by the ten largest clones.

The trial excluded patients who had a history of autoimmune disease or were on systemic immunosuppression. Peripheral blood for TCR sequencing was drawn from every dose cohort at baseline, at cycle 4 day 1 and at cycle 7 day 1. The samples were taken from a phase I, first-in-human, multicenter, open-label dose-escalation trial of ivuxolimab. Adults with locally advanced or metastatic melanoma, renal cell carcinoma, hepatocellular carcinoma or head and neck squamous cell carcinoma were enrolled in the trial. CD4+ and CD8+ T cells were sorted separately from peripheral blood before TCR sequencing. This clone has a single count. The antigen this receptor binds is unknown. No much larger clonotype is one base removed from it; base qualities were not supplied. Points the paper makes about the study in general: In the 0.1-3.0 mg/kg groups, partial responders had among the lowest normalized peripheral clonal expansion, particularly in CD8+ T cells. After ivuxolimab, expanded clones were on average more numerous among CD8+ T cells than among CD4+ T cells. Low levels of normalized T-cell clonal expansion were also seen in some patients who did not respond. Which antigens the clonally expanded peripheral T cells were specific for was not determined. At doses of 0.1 to 3.0 mg/kg, clonal expansion of both CD4+ and CD8+ blood T cells was observed from baseline to week 6.

The rearranged chain carries TRBV18 and TRBJ2-1, with TRBD1 matching 10 junction bases. The sequence was obtained from an adult with an advanced solid tumor such as melanoma, head and neck, liver or kidney cancer. The source was CD4+ or CD8+ T cells sorted from blood, collected in a trial of the OX40 agonist ivuxolimab. DNA sequence: TGTGCCAGCTCACTCCGGGACAGGGGTGATGAGCAGTTCTTC. Its protein is CASSLRDRGDEQFF.